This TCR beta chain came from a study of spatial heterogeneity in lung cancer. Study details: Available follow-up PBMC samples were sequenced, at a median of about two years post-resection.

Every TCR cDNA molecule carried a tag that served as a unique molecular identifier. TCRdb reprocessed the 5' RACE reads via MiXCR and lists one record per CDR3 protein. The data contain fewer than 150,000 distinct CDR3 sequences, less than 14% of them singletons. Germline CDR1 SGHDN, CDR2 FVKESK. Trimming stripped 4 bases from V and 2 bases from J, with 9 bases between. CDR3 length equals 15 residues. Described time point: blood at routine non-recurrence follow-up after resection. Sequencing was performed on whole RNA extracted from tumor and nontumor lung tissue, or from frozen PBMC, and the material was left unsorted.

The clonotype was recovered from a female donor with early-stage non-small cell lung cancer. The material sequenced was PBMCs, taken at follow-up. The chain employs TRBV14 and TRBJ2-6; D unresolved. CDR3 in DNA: TGTGCCAGCAGCCCGACTGTCGCTGGGGCCAACGTCCTGACTTTC. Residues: CASSPTVAGANVLTF.